The next 3 T cell receptor beta chains were all read from a single sample in a study of cytomegalovirus exposure and HLA in healthy donors. Primers for the PCR totalled 60 Vbeta and 13 Jbeta. Clones were read by immunoSEQ multiplex PCR, and TCRdb kept only the in-frame ones, dropping some. The data contain about 200,000 clones, around 80% of them singletons. Specimen: PBMCs. The receptors here all came from a man aged 25-40 years in good health and CMV-seronegative.

The chain couples TRBV7-2 to TRBJ2-5, with unresolved D. V was pared by 3 bases and J by 5 bases, with 10 bases between. CDR1 and CDR2 from the germline V gene are SGHTA and FQGNSA. This CDR3 contains 13 residues. The CDR3 coding sequence is TGTGCCAGCAGCTTTACGACCAGGGAGACCCAGTACTTC. Translating gives CASSFTTRETQYF.

V usage is TRBV4-1 and J usage is TRBJ1-3, with TRBD1 matching 10 bases. The CDR3 covers 20 residues. Trimming removed 2 bases from V and 0 bases from J; junction bases left unmatched: 13. Germline V gene sequence: CDR1 MGHRA, CDR2 YSYEKL. The CDR3 is CASSQPPGQGPNYSGNTIYF. The DNA of the CDR3 is TGCGCCAGCAGCCAACCACCGGGACAGGGGCCCAATTACTCTGGAAACACCATATATTTT.

This chain joins TRBV30 and TRBJ2-7, with D unresolved. This CDR3 spans 8 amino acids. The V gene's germline CDR1 is GTSNPN and CDR2 SVGIG (reference sequence). V was shortened by 7 bases and J by 5 bases, with 3 bases between the two germline ends. Here the CDR3 reads CAYNEQYF. The DNA for the CDR3 is TGTGCCTACAACGAGCAGTACTTC.